This T cell receptor (beta chain) is drawn from a study of blood T cell repertoires in COVID-19. At the level of the study: The study drew acute and convalescent COVID-19 samples from the United States, Italy and Spain.

Clones were read by immunoSEQ multiplex PCR, and TCRdb kept only the in-frame ones, dropping some. The table records a few hundred thousand clones, about nine tenths of them present only once. Sequencing used peripheral blood. The receptor comes from a woman aged 45-65 years with acute or convalescent COVID-19.

The CDR3, as DNA: TGTGCCAGTAGTATAGATAGGCGACAGGGGACCAATCAGCCCCAGCATTTT. As protein: CASSIDRRQGTNQPQHF. This sequence joins TRBV19 and TRBJ1-5; TRBD1 matches 8 bases. Trimming took 0 bases from V and 3 from J; bases not matched to a gene: 7. The CDR3 runs 17 residues. Germline CDR1 LNHDA, CDR2 SQIVND (reference sequence).